The next 24 T cell receptor beta chains were all read from a single sample in a study of blood T cell repertoires in COVID-19 (dated by TCRdb to 2018 to 2020). Library generation was performed with the immunoSEQ multiplex PCR assay. The clones in this table, taken by TCRdb from immuneACCESS, are in-frame only. Not every clone is retained; where verified, under half of the shortfall comes from an unresolved V gene, and the cause of the rest is unknown. This sample gives roughly 160,000 clones in total; approximately 86% of them show up just once. The top ten constitute more than 0.75% of the sample. The sequenced material came from peripheral blood. The receptor source for this set is a man aged 18 to 35 with acute or convalescent COVID-19.

The rearrangement joins TRBV6-2 or TRBV6-3 to TRBJ1-5; TRBD1 matches at 8 bases. CDR3 size: 16 residues. The germline V gene encodes CDR1 MNHEY and CDR2 SVGEGT. V shed 0 bases, J shed 6 bases, and the junction held 7 bases outside the gene matches. CDR3 amino acids: CASSYSGRGRFQPQHF. The CDR3 DNA follows: TGTGCCAGCAGTTACTCGGGCAGGGGGCGATTTCAGCCCCAGCATTTT.

The rearrangement links TRBV3-1 (or the pseudogene TRBV3-2) to TRBJ2-2; 8 bases align to TRBD2. Germline V gene data show CDR1 as LGHDT and CDR2 as YNNKEL (reference sequence). CDR3 length: 17 residues. J gave up 3 bases and V 2 bases, and 8 bases lay outside the gene matches. The CDR3 region has the DNA TGTGCCAGCAGCCAACTTCTTAGCGGGACATACACCGGGGAGCTGTTTTTT. This codes for CASSQLLSGTYTGELFF.

This clone appeared once. V is TRBV4-1 and J is TRBJ1-4; 8 nucleotides align to TRBD1. There are 18 residues in the CDR3. Germline-derived CDR1 and CDR2 are MGHRA and YSYEKL. V was clipped by 5 bases and J by 3 bases; unmatched bases: 14. The CDR3 DNA reads as TGCGCCAGCAGCAATCCTCCAGGGGGCAGGAGGGCTAATGAAAAACTGTTTTTT. Amino acid sequence: CASSNPPGGRRANEKLFF.

A single count supports this clone. This CDR3 is CASSPGLRGETQYF. In DNA form, the CDR3 reads TGTGCCAGTAGTCCGGGGCTCAGGGGGGAGACCCAGTACTTC. The chain has TRBV19 and TRBJ2-5; TRBD1 aligns across 7 bases. Germline trimming cut 5 bases from V and 5 bases from J; bases unmatched to any gene: 8. The CDR3 loop spans 14 amino acids. Per the germline V gene, CDR1 is LNHDA and CDR2 is SQIVND (reference sequence).

The chain couples TRBV10-2 to TRBJ2-1; the match to TRBD1 covers 8 bases. Germline-derived CDR1 and CDR2 are WSHSY and SAAADI. J lost 4 bases, V lost 8 bases, and 7 bases had no gene match. CDR3 length: 14 residues. CDR3 DNA sequence: TGCGCCAGCGGACAGGGTAGTCTTTACAATGAGCAGTTCTTC. Its translation is CASGQGSLYNEQFF.

The genes are TRBV6-4 and TRBJ2-1, with 10 bases matching TRBD2. After removal of 0 bases from V and 9 bases from J, the junction contained 8 bases not matched to a gene. This CDR3 is built from 16 residues. Germline V gene sequence: CDR1 MRHNA, CDR2 SNTAGT. Here the CDR3 DNA reads TGTGCCAGCAGTGACTCGCCAGCGGGGGGGCATAGTGAGCAGTTCTTC. Its protein product is CASSDSPAGGHSEQFF.

The V and J genes are TRBV5-1 and TRBJ1-1, with D maybe TRBD1 (6 bases). Germline assignment: CDR1 SGHRS and CDR2 YFSETQ. The CDR3 extends over 15 amino acids. Trimming removed 0 bases at V and 1 base at J, with 10 bases between. The CDR3 reads CASSLASGANTEAFF. The CDR3 bases are TGCGCCAGCAGCTTGGCCTCAGGGGCGAACACTGAAGCTTTCTTT.

The chain combines TRBV5-6 with TRBJ1-5; possibly TRBD1 for D (5 bases). The CDR3 has 15 residues. V was cut by 3 bases and J by 5 bases, with 15 bases left in between. CDR1 SGHDT and CDR2 YYEEEE come from the germline V gene. The CDR3 loop is CASSWGPGRDQPQHF. CDR3 in DNA: TGTGCCAGCAGCTGGGGCCCTGGGAGGGATCAGCCCCAGCATTTT.

This chain connects TRBV6-5 to TRBJ1-6; D unclear. This CDR3 is 15 amino acids long. Deletions cut 0 bases from V and 9 bases from J, with 12 bases between. CDR1 and CDR2 from the germline V gene are MNHEY and SVGAGI. CDR3: CASSYSPQVFSPLHF. DNA of the CDR3: TGTGCCAGCAGTTACTCGCCGCAGGTTTTTTCACCCCTCCACTTT.

The J gene is TRBJ1-2, the V gene TRBV10-3; a possible D gene is TRBD1 (5 bases). This CDR3 contains 17 residues. The germline CDR1 and CDR2 sequences are ENHRY and SYGVKD. V lost 3 bases and J 5 bases, leaving 22 bases between the germline ends. Written as DNA, the CDR3 is TGTGCCATCAGTGATCCGAGGATCCTTGGGCAGGGATATGGCTACACCTTC. It yields the protein CAISDPRILGQGYGYTF.

The sample holds a few counts of this clone. Germline and junction disagree at one end, which may indicate a read error. The chain has TRBV5-4 and TRBJ2-5; D remains ambiguous. The CDR3 spans 14 residues. Germline V gene lookup returns CDR1 SGHNT and CDR2 YYREEE (reference sequence). In nucleotides, the CDR3 is TGTGCCAGCAGCTTGGACTATATCCAAGGGACCCAGTACTTC. Translated: CASSLDYIQGTQYF.

The chain recombines TRBV2 with TRBJ1-2, with D possibly being TRBD1 (5 bases). Germline V gene lookup returns CDR1 SNHLY and CDR2 FYNNEI. V dropped 6 bases and J dropped 6 bases, with 11 bases sitting between them. CDR3 length equals 12 residues. DNA for the CDR3: TGTGCCAGCAGGAAGGGGAGGGATGGCTACACCTTC. This sequence encodes CASRKGRDGYTF.

V is TRBV2 and J is TRBJ2-1; D perhaps matches TRBD2 (5 bases). Per the germline V gene, CDR1 is SNHLY and CDR2 is FYNNEI. Trimming shortened V by 6 bases and J by 7 bases, and 22 bases separated the two germline ends. The CDR3 sequence is 16 residues long. The DNA for the CDR3 is TGTGCCAGCAGCGCCGTCGGGGATGTCAAGAAGAATGAGCAGTTCTTC. Residues: CASSAVGDVKKNEQFF.

V is TRBV6-5 and J is TRBJ1-5; D gene uncertain. The CDR3 length is 15 residues. Germline V gene data show CDR1 as MNHEY and CDR2 as SVGAGI. V was clipped by 0 bases and J by 4 bases, with 10 bases between them. CDR3 sequence reads: CASSYSLRDNQPQHF. The CDR3 DNA reads as TGTGCCAGCAGTTACTCGCTGCGGGATAATCAGCCCCAGCATTTT.

The genes are TRBV5-1 and TRBJ2-6; 7 positions agree with TRBD2. The CDR3 spans 15 residues. Germline CDR1 and CDR2: SGHRS and YFSETQ. V was clipped by 4 bases and J by 2 bases; unmatched bases: 3. As DNA, the CDR3 is TGCGCCAGCAGCGGTCGGGGGGCTGGGGCCAACGTCCTGACTTTC. Its protein is CASSGRGAGANVLTF.

The chain couples TRBV6-5 to TRBJ1-2; the D gene is possibly TRBD1 (5 bases). V was clipped by 0 bases and J by 5 bases, with 13 bases between them. The V gene's germline CDR1 is MNHEY and CDR2 SVGAGI. CDR3 length: 15 residues. CDR3 residues: CASSYSRQGAYGYTF. CDR3 DNA sequence: TGTGCCAGCAGTTACTCACGGCAAGGGGCGTATGGCTACACCTTC.

The rearrangement links TRBV4-1 to TRBJ2-1; 12 nucleotides align to TRBD2. This CDR3 has 15 amino acids. V lost 4 bases to trimming and J lost 9 bases; unmatched junction nucleotides: 7. In germline, CDR1 is MGHRA, CDR2 YSYEKL. The CDR3 region is CASSPTSGGGFEQFF. In DNA form, the CDR3 reads TGCGCCAGCAGCCCGACTAGCGGGGGTGGTTTTGAGCAGTTCTTC.

A single count supports this clone. The V gene is TRBV18, the J gene TRBJ1-1; 7 positions agree with TRBD1. V lost 2 bases and J lost 2; bases outside the gene matches: 11. CDR3 size: 17 residues. Germline V gene lookup returns CDR1 KGHSH and CDR2 LQKENI. The CDR3: CASSPRPTGTVNTEAFF. In nucleotides, the CDR3 is TGTGCCAGCTCACCAAGACCCACCGGGACAGTAAACACTGAAGCTTTCTTT.

The chain combines TRBV18 with TRBJ1-2; D not resolved. Germline CDR1 and CDR2: KGHSH and LQKENI. The CDR3 loop spans 13 amino acids. V lost 6 bases, J lost 0 bases, and 8 bases lay in between. The CDR3 loop is CASSDNTNYGYTF. The CDR3 region has the DNA TGTGCCAGCTCCGATAACACTAACTATGGCTACACCTTC.

The chain uses TRBV5-4 and TRBJ2-6; TRBD1 might be the D (6 bases). This CDR3 spans 15 amino acids. The germline V gene has CDR1 SGHNT and CDR2 YYREEE (reference sequence). The V gene lost 4 bases and the J gene lost 2 bases, with 10 bases spanning the gap. CDR3 DNA: TGTGCCAGCAGCCACGCAGGGGCTGGGGCCAACGTCCTGACTTTC. As protein: CASSHAGAGANVLTF.

The chain couples TRBV6-4 to TRBJ2-2, with 10 bases fitting TRBD1. This CDR3 is built from 15 residues. Trimming at V came to 2 bases and at J to 3 bases, leaving 0 bases not matched to a gene. Germline CDR1 is MRHNA and CDR2 is SNTAGT. The CDR3 region is CASSDGQGDTGELFF. The CDR3 DNA is TGTGCCAGCAGTGACGGACAGGGGGACACCGGGGAGCTGTTTTTT.

The rearrangement uses TRBV7-9 and TRBJ1-4; no clear D. Trimming took off 3 bases at V and 8 bases at J, with 10 bases between the two ends. CDR3 length equals 13 residues. CDR1 is SEHNR, CDR2 FQNEAQ, per germline (reference sequence). The CDR3 is CASSFGQEEKLFF. DNA of the CDR3: TGTGCCAGCAGCTTTGGGCAGGAAGAAAAACTGTTTTTT.

This clone has just one count. The chain uses TRBV6-1 and TRBJ1-6; 7 bases match TRBD1. The CDR3 runs 16 residues. J gave up 9 bases and V 4 bases, and 12 bases lay outside the gene matches. Per the germline V gene, CDR1 is MNHNS and CDR2 is SASEGT. The CDR3 bases are TGTGCCAGCAGTGCTGCAGGGGGGACCAAGAGTTCACCCCTCCACTTT. Its translation: CASSAAGGTKSSPLHF.

V usage is TRBV12-5 and J usage is TRBJ2-2, with a tentative D call TRBD1 (6 bases). V shed 3 bases and J shed 1 base, with 6 bases lying between them. Germline V gene sequence: CDR1 LGHNT, CDR2 FRNRAP. This CDR3 has 14 residues. CDR3 in DNA: TGTGCTAGTGGTTTACAGGGGAACACCGGGGAGCTGTTTTTT. Amino acid sequence: CASGLQGNTGELFF.